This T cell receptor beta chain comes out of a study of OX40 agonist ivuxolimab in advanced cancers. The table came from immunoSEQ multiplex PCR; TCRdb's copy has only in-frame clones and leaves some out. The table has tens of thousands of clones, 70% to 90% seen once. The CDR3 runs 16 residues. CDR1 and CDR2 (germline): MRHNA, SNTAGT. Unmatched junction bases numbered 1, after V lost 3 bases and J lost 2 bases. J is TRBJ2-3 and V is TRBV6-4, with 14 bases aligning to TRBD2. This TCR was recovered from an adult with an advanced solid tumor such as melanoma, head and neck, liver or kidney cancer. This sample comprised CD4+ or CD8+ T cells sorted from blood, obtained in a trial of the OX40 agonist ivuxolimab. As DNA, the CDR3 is TGTGCCAGCAGTGAGACTAGCGGGAGGGCCACAGATACGCAGTATTTT. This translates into CASSETSGRATDTQYF.